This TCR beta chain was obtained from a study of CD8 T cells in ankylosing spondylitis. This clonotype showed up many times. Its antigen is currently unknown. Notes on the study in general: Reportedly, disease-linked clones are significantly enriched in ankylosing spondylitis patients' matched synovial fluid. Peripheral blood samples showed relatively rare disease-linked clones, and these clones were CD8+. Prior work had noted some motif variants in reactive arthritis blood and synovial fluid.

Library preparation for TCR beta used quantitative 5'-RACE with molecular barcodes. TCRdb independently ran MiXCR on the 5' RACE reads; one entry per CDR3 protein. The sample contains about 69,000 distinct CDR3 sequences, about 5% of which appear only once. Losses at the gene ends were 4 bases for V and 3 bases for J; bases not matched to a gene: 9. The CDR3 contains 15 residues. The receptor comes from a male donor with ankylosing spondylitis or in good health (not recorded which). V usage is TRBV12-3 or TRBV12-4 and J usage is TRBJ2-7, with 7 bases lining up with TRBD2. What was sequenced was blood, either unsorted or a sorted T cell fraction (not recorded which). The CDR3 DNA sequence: TGTGCCAGCAGTTCGTCTCCTAGCGGTGACTACGAGCAGTACTTC. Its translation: CASSSSPSGDYEQYF.